The 15 T cell receptor beta chains presented below share a single source sample, sequenced in a study of blood T cell repertoires in COVID-19. Generated by immunoSEQ multiplex PCR, the TCRdb table keeps only in-frame clones and is missing some. Of tens of thousands of clones listed, 89% are singletons. The sample was peripheral blood. Receptors were obtained from a man aged 45-65 years with COVID-19, enrolled during active disease.

J is TRBJ1-1 and V is TRBV4-1, with D perhaps matching TRBD1 (5 bases). The CDR3 consists of 15 residues. V was clipped by 3 bases and J by 4 bases, with 15 bases between them. The germline CDR1 and CDR2 sequences are MGHRA and YSYEKL. CDR3 loop: CASSHNGIQGTEAFF. Here the CDR3 DNA reads TGCGCCAGCAGCCACAATGGGATTCAGGGCACTGAAGCTTTCTTT.

V usage is TRBV5-5 and J usage is TRBJ1-3, with D tentatively TRBD1 (6 bases). CDR3 size: 16 residues. Trimming removed 4 bases from V and 2 bases from J, with 16 bases in between. Germline-derived CDR1 and CDR2 are SGHKS and YYEKEE (reference sequence). The chain's CDR3 is CASSLGGPGTGNTIYF. CDR3 DNA: TGTGCCAGCAGCCTCGGGGGGCCGGGGACTGGAAACACCATATATTTT.

The CDR3 coding sequence is TGCAGCGTTGAAAGAGACAGGGACACTGAAGCTTTCTTT. It specifies CSVERDRDTEAFF. The V and J genes are TRBV29-1 and TRBJ1-1, with TRBD1 identical over 7 bases. Per germline, CDR1 SQVTM and CDR2 ANQGSEA. Trimming at V came to 2 bases and at J to 3 bases, leaving 3 bases not matched to a gene. This CDR3 is built from 13 residues.

The table lists this clone with a count of one. The V and J genes are TRBV28 and TRBJ2-1; 8 bases align to TRBD1. The CDR3 is 16 residues long. The germline CDR1 and CDR2 sequences are MDHEN and SYDVKM. V was pared by 3 bases and J by 0 bases, with 4 bases of the junction left unmatched. CDR3 sequence (DNA): TGTGCCAGCAGTTTTAGGGGGACAGGCTCCTACAATGAGCAGTTCTTC. Translated: CASSFRGTGSYNEQFF.

The rearrangement links TRBV10-3 to TRBJ1-3; no reliable D call. V shed 2 bases and J shed 2 bases, with 10 bases lying between them. Germline-derived CDR1 and CDR2 are ENHRY and SYGVKD. The CDR3 sequence is 15 residues long. The CDR3 region is CAISESAETGNTIYF. The CDR3, as DNA: TGTGCCATCAGTGAGAGTGCAGAAACTGGAAACACCATATATTTT.

In nucleotides, the CDR3 is TGTGCCAGCAGCACTAAAGGACAGGGTCAAGAGACCCAGTACTTC. Residues: CASSTKGQGQETQYF. The chain has TRBV7-9 and TRBJ2-5; TRBD1 matches 8 bases. Trimming cost V 5 bases and J 2 bases; bases outside gene matches: 7. From germline, CDR1 is SEHNR and CDR2 FQNEAQ (reference sequence). This CDR3 region has 15 residues.

This sequence joins TRBV6-6 and TRBJ1-6; D might be TRBD1 (6 bases). CDR1 is MNHNY and CDR2 is SVGAGI in the germline V gene (reference sequence). This CDR3 has 15 residues. Trimming left V 6 bases short and J 8 bases short, with 17 bases between. CDR3 sequence: CASSYGTFKDSPLHF. CDR3 nucleotide sequence: TGTGCCAGCAGCTACGGGACATTCAAGGATTCACCCCTCCACTTT.

This clone was detected only a few times. The chain couples TRBV30 to TRBJ1-2; TRBD1 is a possible D gene (6 bases). V gave up 5 bases and J gave up 6 bases, with 19 bases separating them. The germline V gene has CDR1 GTSNPN and CDR2 SVGIG (reference sequence). CDR3 length: 14 residues. DNA of the CDR3: TGTGCCTGGCATGTACCGGGACATGGGCATGGCTACACCTTC. This sequence encodes CAWHVPGHGHGYTF.

This clone came up once. The rearrangement joins TRBV18 to TRBJ2-1; tentative D call: TRBD1 (5 bases). This CDR3 region has 15 residues. V gave up 7 bases and J gave up 9 bases, with 22 bases separating them. CDR1 is KGHSH and CDR2 is LQKENI in the germline V gene. Here the CDR3 reads CASYMLQRRGAEQFF. The CDR3 region has the DNA TGTGCCAGCTATATGTTACAGAGAAGGGGTGCTGAGCAGTTCTTC.

This chain's CDR3 is CASSHPFRGSGGYTF. CDR3 nucleotide sequence: TGTGCCAGCAGCCACCCCTTTAGGGGGTCGGGTGGCTACACCTTC. This chain connects TRBV16 to TRBJ1-2, with a weak D call TRBD1 (6 bases). This CDR3 spans 15 amino acids. V lost 3 bases and J lost 7, with 18 bases in between. Germline CDR1 is KGHSY and CDR2 is FQNENV.

The chain links TRBV24-1 to TRBJ2-1; TRBD1 is a possible D gene (5 bases). Trimming removed 1 base from V and 8 bases from J, with 11 bases in between. The V gene's germline CDR1 is KGHDR and CDR2 SFDVKD. This CDR3 has 14 residues. CDR3 DNA: TGTGCCACCAGTGATTTCTCTGGGGCCTATGAGCAGTTCTTC. Amino acids: CATSDFSGAYEQFF.

In the case of this clone: One end of the junction is discordant with germline, which a read error may explain. The rearrangement links TRBV3-1 (or the pseudogene TRBV3-2) to TRBJ1-2; 10 bases are a match to TRBD1. The CDR3 has 17 residues. Germline CDR1 reads LGHDT; CDR2 reads YNNKEL (reference sequence). DNA for the CDR3: TGTGCCAGCAGCGAAGAGAAAAGGACAGGGGGAGCCTATGGCTACACCTTC. This codes for CASSEEKRTGGAYGYTF.

The chain couples TRBV6-2 or TRBV6-3 to TRBJ2-5, with 7 bases that match TRBD1. Losses at the gene ends were 5 bases for V and 5 bases for J; bases not matched to a gene: 8. This CDR3 comprises 14 residues. Germline CDR1 and CDR2: MNHEY and SVGEGT. The CDR3 protein is CASSRMTGLETQYF. CDR3 bases: TGTGCCAGCAGTCGAATGACAGGGCTGGAGACCCAGTACTTC.

The chain carries TRBV5-1 and TRBJ1-3; 8 nucleotides match TRBD1. J lost 0 bases, V lost 3 bases, and 8 bases had no gene match. The CDR3 consists of 17 residues. Germline V gene sequence: CDR1 SGHRS, CDR2 YFSETQ. CDR3: CASSSGQGIISGNTIYF. Here the CDR3 DNA reads TGCGCCAGCAGCTCTGGACAGGGAATAATCTCTGGAAACACCATATATTTT.

This chain joins TRBV7-2 and TRBJ2-7; the D is unclear. Trimming stripped 2 bases from V and 2 bases from J, with 13 bases between. The CDR3 totals 15 residues. Germline CDR1 reads SGHTA; CDR2 reads FQGNSA. The CDR3 loop reads CASSLFPFEPYEQYF. CDR3 DNA sequence: TGTGCCAGCAGCTTATTTCCGTTTGAGCCCTACGAGCAGTACTTC.